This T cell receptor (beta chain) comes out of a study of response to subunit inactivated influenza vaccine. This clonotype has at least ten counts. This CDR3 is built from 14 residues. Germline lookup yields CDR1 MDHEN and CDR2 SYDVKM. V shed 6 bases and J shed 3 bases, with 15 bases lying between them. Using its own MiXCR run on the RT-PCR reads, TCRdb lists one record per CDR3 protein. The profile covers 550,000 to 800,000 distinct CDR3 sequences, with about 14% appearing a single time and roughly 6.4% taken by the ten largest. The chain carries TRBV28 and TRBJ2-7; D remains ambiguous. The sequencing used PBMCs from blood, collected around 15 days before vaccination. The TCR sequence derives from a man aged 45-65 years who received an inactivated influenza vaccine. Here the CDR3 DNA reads TGTGCCAGCAGGCTGAGAACAAGGAGCTACGAGCAGTACTTC. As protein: CASRLRTRSYEQYF. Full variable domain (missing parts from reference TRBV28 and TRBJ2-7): DVKVTQSSRYLVKRTGEKVFLECVQDMDHENMFWYRQDPGLGLRLIYFSYDVKMKEKGDIPEGYSVSREKKERFSLILESASTNQTSMYLCASRLRTRSYEQYFGPGTRLTVT.